Listed here are 18 T cell receptor beta chains from one sample, sequenced in a study of T cell repertoires in cytomegalovirus infection. In TCRdb, the reads were re-called with MiXCR into one record per CDR3 protein. This sample has under 130,000 distinct CDR3 sequences, with under 55% found just once. The antigens for these receptors are not known. The sample here was CD8+ T cells from cultured PBMCs, taken from culture after CMV antigen stimulation. The receptor set was obtained from a human donor in good health (CMV status not recorded). Some clones in this sample may be carry-over from other donors' samples.

The V and J genes are TRBV7-8 and TRBJ1-2; D perhaps matches TRBD1 (6 bases). This CDR3 region has 20 residues. In germline, CDR1 is SGHVS, CDR2 FQNEAQ. V lost 1 base and J 7 bases, leaving 31 bases between the germline ends. For the CDR3, the DNA is TGTGCCAGCAGCTTAGGATTGGCAGTGATCCCTCTAGGACAGCCGGGTGGCTACACCTTC. Protein sequence: CASSLGLAVIPLGQPGGYTF.

The table lists this clonotype with a few counts. The chain employs TRBV12-3 or TRBV12-4 and TRBJ1-6; the D is unclear. The germline V and J ends were trimmed by 3 bases and 7 bases, with 4 bases remaining between them. The CDR3 runs 12 residues. DNA of the CDR3: TGTGCCAGCAGTTTGGAGAATTCACCCCTCCACTTT. Translated, it gives CASSLENSPLHF.

Ten or more counts support this clonotype. The chain couples TRBV15 to TRBJ2-2, with 9 positions matching TRBD1. The CDR3 spans 17 residues. Germline values: CDR1 LNHNV, CDR2 YYDKDF (reference sequence). The ends lost 4 bases at V and 3 bases at J; junction bases unmatched: 9. CDR3 sequence reads: CATSNLVGQGYTGELFF. The CDR3 DNA follows: TGTGCCACCAGCAACTTAGTGGGACAGGGCTACACCGGGGAGCTGTTTTTT.

V is TRBV20-1 and J is TRBJ2-7; D might be TRBD1 (5 bases). V lost 1 base and J 0 bases, leaving 16 bases between the germline ends. The germline gives CDR1 DFQATT, CDR2 SNEGSKA (reference sequence). The length of the CDR3 is 16 residues. The DNA of the CDR3 is TGCAGTGCTAGAGCCGCGGACACCTACAACTCCTACGAGCAGTACTTC. Amino acid sequence: CSARAADTYNSYEQYF.

This clonotype was detected a few times. V gene TRBV11-2 combines with J gene TRBJ2-2; D assignment may be TRBD1 or TRBD2 (6 bases each). Germline V gene sequence: CDR1 SGHAT, CDR2 FQNNGV. Trimming removed 5 bases from V and 4 bases from J, with 20 bases in between. The CDR3 runs 17 residues. The CDR3 DNA reads TGTGCCAGCAGCCCTAGTGCGGGTCGGGGGCTCACCGGGGAGCTGTTTTTT. Encoded protein: CASSPSAGRGLTGELFF.

The rearrangement joins TRBV6-5 to TRBJ2-2; tentatively, D is TRBD2 (6 bases). Germline V gene data show CDR1 as MNHEY and CDR2 as SVGAGI. V shed 4 bases and J shed 4 bases, with 25 bases lying between them. The CDR3 totals 19 residues. CDR3 in DNA: TGTGCCAGCAGTTTTTCGCCGGAGACCGGGACTTCGCTCACCGGGGAGCTGTTTTTT. It encodes CASSFSPETGTSLTGELFF.

This chain links TRBV20-1 with TRBJ2-3, with 10 bases lining up with TRBD2. This CDR3 spans 15 amino acids. V shed 1 base, J shed 2 bases, and the junction held 3 bases outside the gene matches. In germline, CDR1 is DFQATT, CDR2 SNEGSKA (reference sequence). The CDR3 loop is CSARVSGGFTDTQYF. DNA for the CDR3: TGCAGTGCTAGAGTTAGCGGGGGGTTCACAGATACGCAGTATTTT.

A word on this clonotype: Sequence at one end of the junction differs from germline and may be a read error. The V gene is TRBV5-3, the J gene TRBJ2-1; 7 bases match TRBD2. TRBV5-3 carries the ORF label, with uncertain function. CDR3 size: 14 residues. The CDR3 spells CASSLELALNEQFF. CDR3 nucleotide sequence: TGTGCCAGCAGCTTAGAACTAGCGCTCAATGAGCAGTTCTTC.

This clonotype was seen a single time. The chain couples TRBV19 to TRBJ2-3, with 10 bases identical to TRBD2. The V gene's germline CDR1 is LNHDA and CDR2 SQIVND (reference sequence). The CDR3 is 16 residues long. V shed 6 bases and J 5 bases; nucleotides not matched to a gene: 11. CDR3 region: CASSRYLAGEEDTQYF. CDR3 DNA sequence: TGTGCCAGTAGCCGCTACCTAGCGGGAGAAGAAGATACGCAGTATTTT.

This chain links TRBV7-8 with TRBJ1-2; tentative D call: TRBD1 (5 bases). Trimming removed 5 bases at V and 2 bases at J, with 18 bases between. The germline CDR1 and CDR2 sequences are SGHVS and FQNEAQ. The CDR3 is made up of 16 amino acids. This CDR3 is CASSDPGGGVNYGYTF. DNA for the CDR3: TGTGCCAGCAGCGACCCGGGGGGGGGGGTAAACTATGGCTACACCTTC.

The rearrangement uses TRBV9 and TRBJ2-3; 8 nucleotides agree with TRBD2. Germline V CDR1 and CDR2: SGDLS, YYNGEE. The CDR3 loop spans 17 amino acids. J was trimmed by 4 bases and V by 3 bases; bases with no gene match: 13. The CDR3 spells CASSGGGAGGPPDTQYF. CDR3 bases: TGTGCCAGCAGCGGAGGAGGGGCGGGGGGCCCTCCAGATACGCAGTATTTT. Supplemented by reference TRBV9 and TRBJ2-3, the full variable domain reads DSGVTQTPKHLITATGQRVTLRCSPRSGDLSVYWYQQSLDQGLQFLIQYYNGEERAKGNILERFSAQQFPDLHSELNLSSLELGDSALYFCASSGGGAGGPPDTQYFGPGTRLTVL.

CDR3 sequence reads: CASSQRTGLAGAYNEQFF. CDR3 bases: TGTGCCAGCAGCCAGCGGACTGGTCTAGCGGGGGCTTACAATGAGCAGTTCTTC. The chain has TRBV7-2 and TRBJ2-1; 10 bases are shared with TRBD2. Germline loops: CDR1 SGHTA, CDR2 FQGNSA. This CDR3 region has 18 residues. V lost 5 bases and J lost 4; bases outside the gene matches: 14.

This clonotype was counted a few times. The chain combines TRBV7-2 with TRBJ2-1; no clear D. Trimming cost V 8 bases and J 5 bases, with 4 bases left between them. The germline V gene encodes CDR1 SGHTA and CDR2 FQGNSA. The CDR3 is 10 amino acids. This CDR3 reads CASGHNEQFF. CDR3 in DNA: TGTGCCAGCGGACACAATGAGCAGTTCTTC. The complete variable domain, with remaining parts taken from reference TRBV7-2 and TRBJ2-1, reads GAGVSQSPSNKVTEKGKDVELRCDPISGHTALYWYRQSLGQGLEFLIYFQGNSAPDKSGLPSDRFSAERTGGSVSTLTIQRTQQEDSAVYLCASGHNEQFFGPGTRLTVL.

This chain links TRBV5-6 with TRBJ1-5; no clear D. V was shortened by 3 bases and J by 0 bases, with 7 bases between the two germline ends. The CDR3 length is 14 residues. Germline loops: CDR1 SGHDT, CDR2 YYEEEE. CDR3 sequence reads: CASSSTDSNQPQHF. The CDR3 bases are TGTGCCAGCAGCTCTACAGATAGCAATCAGCCCCAGCATTTT.

J is TRBJ1-2 and V is TRBV27; 7 bases are shared with TRBD1. With 5 bases clipped from V and 9 bases from J, the junction kept 15 bases outside the gene matches. The CDR3 contains 15 residues. Germline V gene sequence: CDR1 MNHEY, CDR2 SMNVEV (reference sequence). CDR3 sequence reads: CASSKRGTVGLSYTF. The CDR3 DNA is TGTGCCAGCAGTAAACGGGGGACAGTGGGTCTGAGCTACACCTTC.

The V gene is TRBV5-1, the J gene TRBJ2-7; the match to TRBD2 covers 8 bases. Germline values: CDR1 SGHRS, CDR2 YFSETQ. The CDR3 is 16 residues long. Unmatched junction bases numbered 8, after V lost 1 base and J lost 2 bases. This CDR3 reads CASSLSWTSMTYEQYF. The CDR3 DNA is TGCGCCAGCAGCTTGTCCTGGACTAGCATGACCTACGAGCAGTACTTC. The full variable domain, its missing parts supplied by reference TRBV5-1 and TRBJ2-7, is KAGVTQTPRYLIKTRGQQVTLSCSPISGHRSVSWYQQTPGQGLQFLFEYFSETQRNKGNFPGRFSGRQFSNSRSEMNVSTLELGDSALYLCASSLSWTSMTYEQYFGPGTRLTVT.

The V call is TRBV12-5, the J call TRBJ1-1; the match to TRBD1 covers 9 bases. CDR3 size: 17 residues. Germline trimming cut 5 bases from V and 0 bases from J; bases unmatched to any gene: 10. CDR1 is LGHNT, CDR2 FRNRAP, per germline. The CDR3, as DNA: TGTGCTAGTGGTGCCGGGACAGGGCCGTTGTTGAACACTGAAGCTTTCTTT. Its translation is CASGAGTGPLLNTEAFF. The whole variable domain, remainder taken from reference TRBV12-5 and TRBJ1-1, is DARVTQTPRHKVTEMGQEVTMRCQPILGHNTVFWYRQTMMQGLELLAYFRNRAPLDDSGMPKDRFSAEMPDATLATLKIQPSEPRDSAVYFCASGAGTGPLLNTEAFFGQGTRLTVV.

This clonotype was seen a few times. The CDR3 bases are TGTGCCAGCAGCCCGGAGATGTACCAAGAGACCCAGTACTTC. It is translated as CASSPEMYQETQYF. The rearrangement uses TRBV14 and TRBJ2-5, with D hard to call. CDR1 is SGHDN and CDR2 is FVKESK in the germline V gene. V lost 4 bases and J lost 0, with 9 bases in between. The CDR3 consists of 14 residues.